The rows below give T cell receptor beta chains drawn from one sample of a study of T cell repertoires in cytomegalovirus infection. Each CDR3 protein is one row after TCRdb ran MiXCR on the reads. The sample shows around 350,000 distinct CDR3 sequences, 15% to 20% of them seen only once. Sequenced input: PBMCs. Receptors were obtained from a human donor in good health (CMV status not recorded). Some clones in this sample may be carry-over from other donors' samples. Both conserved end residues are part of each CDR3. The order of the fields is V gene, D gene, clone size, J gene, CDR3 DNA, CDR3 protein. A D gene is named only where the DNA matches it firmly. Some rows have no size entry. The others give once, few or many, or a class for an expanded clone.

>TRBV20-1|-|few|TRBJ2-3
TGCAGTGCTAGCCGGGGGCAGCACACAGATACGCAGTATTTT
CSASRGQHTDTQYF
>TRBV12-3/TRBV12-4|-|many|TRBJ2-3
TGTGCCAGCAGTGTCATGGGCACAGATACGCAGTATTTT
CASSVMGTDTQYF
>TRBV5-6|-|-|TRBJ2-2
TGTGCCAGCAGCTTTGGGCTAGGCACCGGGGAGCTGTTTTTT
CASSFGLGTGELFF
>TRBV25-1|-|-|TRBJ2-3
TGTGCCAGCAGTGATGACCTCCCCACAGATACGCAGTATTTT
CASSDDLPTDTQYF
>TRBV4-3|TRBD2|many|TRBJ2-1
TGCGCCAGCGGCTATGGACTAGCGGTTTACAATGAGCAGTTCTTC
CASGYGLAVYNEQFF
>TRBV10-3|-|many|TRBJ1-4
TGTGCCATCGGACCGGACCGTCACCTTGAAAAACTGTTTTTT
CAIGPDRHLEKLFF
>TRBV20-1|-|-|TRBJ2-1
TGCAGTGCTAGAGGGGGGATCTACAATGAGCAGTTCTTC
CSARGGIYNEQFF
>TRBV12-3/TRBV12-4|-|many|TRBJ2-7
TGTGCCAGCAGTTCAGGGGGGGGCAGCTTAGGCTACGAGCAGTACTTC
CASSSGGGSLGYEQYF
>TRBV6-5|-|few|TRBJ2-7
TGTGCCAGTAAATCATCCGTCCTGCGCGAGCAGTACTTC
CASKSSVLREQYF
>TRBV7-2|-|many|TRBJ2-7
TGTGCCAGCAGCTTATATTGGGCAGGTGAAAACGAGCAGTACTTC
CASSLYWAGENEQYF
>TRBV5-6|TRBD1|few|TRBJ1-1
TGTGCCAGCAGCTTCGGACAGGGGACCATGAACACTGAAGCTTTCTTT
CASSFGQGTMNTEAFF
>TRBV12-3/TRBV12-4|-|many|TRBJ1-5
TGTGCCAGCAGTTTAAATTTAGGGGGCAATCAGCCCCAGCATTTT
CASSLNLGGNQPQHF
>TRBV27|-|few|TRBJ2-6
TGTGCCAGCAGCTTGAACGGGCTAGCTCTTGGGGCCAACGTCCTGACTTTC
CASSLNGLALGANVLTF
>TRBV12-3/TRBV12-4|TRBD2|few|TRBJ2-7
TGTGCCAGCAGTTTAGCGCGGGGGAGTAGGGGACCCTACGAGCAGTACTTC
CASSLARGSRGPYEQYF
>TRBV4-3|TRBD2|few|TRBJ2-1
TGCGCCAGCAGCCAAGGATCACTAGCGGGCTACAATGAGCAGTTCTTC
CASSQGSLAGYNEQFF
>TRBV7-8|-|many|TRBJ2-7
TGTGCCAGCAGCTTAGGGCTAGCGTTAACCTACGAGCAGTACTTC
CASSLGLALTYEQYF
>TRBV27|-|many|TRBJ2-1
TGTGCCAGCAGGCCCGGGACCCACAATGAGCAGTTCTTC
CASRPGTHNEQFF
>TRBV5-4|TRBD2|few|TRBJ2-1
TGTGCCAGCAGCCTGGGACTAGTAAGCACCAGTGAGCAGTTCTTC
CASSLGLVSTSEQFF
>TRBV10-3|TRBD1|-|TRBJ2-7
TGTGCCATCAGGGGGACAGGGGGCTCCTACGAGCAGTACTTC
CAIRGTGGSYEQYF
>TRBV11-2|TRBD1|-|TRBJ1-4
TGTGCCAGCAGCTTTAACAGGGGAAGTGAAAAACTGTTTTTT
CASSFNRGSEKLFF
>TRBV6-2/TRBV6-3|-|once|TRBJ2-5
TGTGCCAGCAGTTACGCCCTATTAGGGGAGACCCAGTACTTC
CASSYALLGETQYF
>TRBV12-5|TRBD1|few|TRBJ1-2
TGTGCTAGTGGTTTTTTCCAGGGGGCTATCCCCTATGGCTACACCTTC
CASGFFQGAIPYGYTF
>TRBV7-2|-|-|TRBJ1-5
TGTGCCAGCAGAAGGGGCACGGGGTGGACAAAGCATTTT
CASRRGTGWTKHF
>TRBV20-1|TRBD1|once|TRBJ2-3
TGCAGTGCTAGCGAGACAGGGCTGAATACGCAGAATTTT
CSASETGLNTQNF
>TRBV2|TRBD2|few|TRBJ2-3
TGTGCCAGCAGTCGGACTAGCGGGGGCCAGGGGGATACGCAGTATTTT
CASSRTSGGQGDTQYF
>TRBV6-2/TRBV6-3|TRBD2|-|TRBJ2-1
TGTGCCAGCAGCCCTCGACTAGCGGGAAGCTCCTACAATGAGCAGTTCTTC
CASSPRLAGSSYNEQFF
>TRBV6-1|-|many|TRBJ2-5
TGTGCCAGCAGTACCGGGGCCAATGAAGAGACCCAGTACTTC
CASSTGANEETQYF
>TRBV7-2|-|few|TRBJ1-6
TGTGCCAGCAGCTTAGGGGGACGAGAGAACTCACCCCTCCACTTT
CASSLGGRENSPLHF
>TRBV27|TRBD2|few|TRBJ2-1
TGTGCCAGCAGTCCTGGACTAGCGGGAGGGGATGAGCAGTTCTTC
CASSPGLAGGDEQFF
>TRBV7-2|TRBD1|many|TRBJ1-5
TGTGCCAGCAGCCAACAGGACAGGGTTACCAGCAATCAGCCCCAGCATTTT
CASSQQDRVTSNQPQHF
>TRBV29-1|TRBD1|few|TRBJ1-2
TGCAGCGTGGACCCCGGGACAGGGGGCAGTGGCTACACCTTC
CSVDPGTGGSGYTF
>TRBV12-3/TRBV12-4|-|many|TRBJ2-3
TGTGCCAGCACACCACAACAGGCTTTCGCAGATACGCAGTATTTT
CASTPQQAFADTQYF
>TRBV7-6|-|-|TRBJ2-3
TGTGCCAGCAGCCCTCGCCCCGGACAGACCACAGATACGCAGTATTTT
CASSPRPGQTTDTQYF
>TRBV4-2|TRBD1|-|TRBJ1-4
TGTGCCAGCAGCCAAGTTTTTTGGGACAGGGAGGAAAAACTGTTTTTT
CASSQVFWDREEKLFF
>TRBV6-5|TRBD2|-|TRBJ2-7
TGTGCCAGCAGTTACGAGCGGGAGAGGGAGGAGCAGTACTTC
CASSYEREREEQYF
>TRBV4-1|-|few|TRBJ2-3
TGCGCCAGCACCCAATCAGGCGGGGCAGATACGCAGTATTTT
CASTQSGGADTQYF
>TRBV5-1|-|-|TRBJ2-1
TGCGCCAGCAGCTTGGGGGGTCAGTCCTACAATGAGCAGTTCTTC
CASSLGGQSYNEQFF
>TRBV6-1|TRBD1|many|TRBJ2-3
TGTGCCAGCACTAATCAGAGGGGACAGGGGGGGAGTGCTGCAGATACGCAGTATTTT
CASTNQRGQGGSAADTQYF
>TRBV20-1|-|-|TRBJ2-7
TGCAGTGCTATATTTTGGGGGATCAGCTCCTACGAGCAGTACTTC
CSAIFWGISSYEQYF
>TRBV20-1|TRBD2|-|TRBJ2-1
TGCAGTGCCAACCCACTAGCGGGAGGGTACAATGAGCAGTTCTTC
CSANPLAGGYNEQFF
>TRBV7-8|-|many|TRBJ2-5
TGTGCCAGCAGCTTACAAATTCCCTACCAAGAGACCCAGTACTTC
CASSLQIPYQETQYF
>TRBV4-2|TRBD1|-|TRBJ1-4
TGTGCCAGCAGCCCATGGGACAGTGCTAATGAAAAACTGTTTTTT
CASSPWDSANEKLFF
>TRBV7-6|TRBD2|once|TRBJ2-3
TGTGCCAGCAGCTTAGCTAGCGGGGGGACCACAGATACGCAGTATTTT
CASSLASGGTTDTQYF
>TRBV6-1|-|many|TRBJ2-3
TGTGCCAGCAGTGGCCGACAGGGAGGGACAGTAGCAGATACGCAGTATTTT
CASSGRQGGTVADTQYF
>TRBV2|-|-|TRBJ2-2
TGTGCCAGCAGTGAAGGGAGGGGCCTCGGGGAGCTGTTTTTT
CASSEGRGLGELFF
>TRBV20-1|TRBD1|-|TRBJ2-7
TGCAGTGCTCAAACGGGACAGGGGATCTACGAGCAGTACTTC
CSAQTGQGIYEQYF
>TRBV24-1|-|-|TRBJ2-1
TGTGCCACCAGTGATTTATTGACTAATGACCAGTTCTTC
CATSDLLTNDQFF
>TRBV20-1|-|-|TRBJ1-5
TGCAGTGCTAGAGATGCGGAGGCCTTTAATCAGCCCCAGCATTTT
CSARDAEAFNQPQHF
>TRBV7-9|-|-|TRBJ2-1
TGTGCCAGCAGCTTACGCGTACCGAACAATGAGCAGTTCTTC
CASSLRVPNNEQFF
>TRBV19|-|-|TRBJ1-1
TGTGCCCGTAGTATCAGGGGCCGAGCCACTGAAGCTTTCTTT
CARSIRGRATEAFF
>TRBV20-1|TRBD1|-|TRBJ1-4
TGCAGTGCTAGAGGGACAGGGATAGGTGAAAAACTGTTTTTT
CSARGTGIGEKLFF
>TRBV2|TRBD1|few|TRBJ1-1
TGTGCCAGCAGTTCAGGGACAGACACTGAAGCTTTCTTT
CASSSGTDTEAFF
>TRBV9|TRBD2|-|TRBJ2-1
TGTGCCAGCAGCGTAGAGGGGAAACTAGCGGTCCCAAATGAGCAGTTCTTC
CASSVEGKLAVPNEQFF
>TRBV7-2|TRBD2|-|TRBJ2-5
TGTGCCAGCAGCAGACTAGCGGGGGCGGGAGAGACCCAGTACTTC
CASSRLAGAGETQYF
>TRBV5-1|TRBD1|few|TRBJ1-2
TGCGCCAGCAGCTTAGCCGGACAGGCTATCGGCTACACCTTC
CASSLAGQAIGYTF
>TRBV2|TRBD2|-|TRBJ2-1
TGTGCCAGCAGTGAATCGGGAGGTGAGCAGTTCTTC
CASSESGGEQFF
>TRBV7-2|TRBD2|many|TRBJ2-7
TGTGCCAGCAGCCTAGCGGGGGGGCCCTCCTACGAGCAGTACTTC
CASSLAGGPSYEQYF
>TRBV19|TRBD1|many|TRBJ2-7
TGTGCCAGTAGTAGTACCGGGACAGGGATCAACGAGCAGTACTTC
CASSSTGTGINEQYF
>TRBV2|TRBD2|-|TRBJ2-3
TGTGCCAGCAGTGACGGGGCGGGAGTGGATACGCAGTATTTT
CASSDGAGVDTQYF
>TRBV3-1|TRBD1|few|TRBJ2-3
TGTGCCAGCAGCCAGAGCCTCGACAGGGGCCATACGCAGTATTTT
CASSQSLDRGHTQYF